The next 20 T cell receptor beta chains were all read from a single sample in a study of blood T cell repertoires in COVID-19. Sequencing used immunoSEQ multiplex PCR; TCRdb keeps in-frame clones, though not all of them. The sample includes nearly 400,000 clones, roughly 89% of them seen just once. Sequenced sample: PBMCs or T cells enriched from blood (not recorded which). The receptors were sampled from a woman in her thirties who had recovered from COVID-19.

The gene calls are TRBV5-1 and TRBJ1-6; possibly TRBD1 for D (5 bases). In germline, CDR1 is SGHRS, CDR2 YFSETQ. This CDR3 comprises 17 residues. Trimming removed 3 bases at V and 7 bases at J, with 20 bases between. The CDR3 loop reads CASSYSSTGTLNSPLHF. CDR3 in DNA: TGCGCCAGCAGCTATTCAAGCACCGGGACTTTAAATTCACCCCTCCACTTT.

The chain is built from TRBV13 and TRBJ1-1, with 8 bases that match TRBD1. Germline V gives CDR1 PRHDT, CDR2 FYEKMQ (reference sequence). With 5 bases clipped from V and 3 bases from J, the junction kept 20 bases outside the gene matches. This CDR3 is built from 19 residues. The CDR3 spells CASSRGGTYRGFVDTEAFF. The CDR3 DNA reads TGTGCCAGCAGCCGGGGTGGGACGTACAGGGGGTTCGTGGACACTGAAGCTTTCTTT.

The CDR3 protein is CASSSETGHTNYGYTF. The DNA of the CDR3 is TGCGCCAGCAGCTCAGAGACAGGCCACACTAACTATGGCTACACCTTC. The V call is TRBV5-1, the J call TRBJ1-2; D perhaps matches TRBD1 (6 bases). V lost 3 bases and J 0 bases, leaving 15 bases between the germline ends. This CDR3 spans 16 amino acids. Germline values: CDR1 SGHRS, CDR2 YFSETQ.

The V gene is TRBV12-5, the J gene TRBJ1-1; 7 bases fit TRBD1. Per germline, CDR1 LGHNT and CDR2 FRNRAP. Germline trimming cut 2 bases from V and 4 bases from J; bases unmatched to any gene: 7. The CDR3 runs to 15 residues. The chain's CDR3 is CASGLPEDRLTEAFF. The DNA of the CDR3 is TGTGCTAGTGGTTTGCCCGAGGACAGGCTCACTGAAGCTTTCTTT.

The chain employs TRBV3-1 (or the pseudogene TRBV3-2) and TRBJ2-2; 11 bases fit TRBD2. The length of the CDR3 is 17 residues. With 0 bases clipped from V and 6 bases from J, the junction kept 6 bases outside the gene matches. Germline-derived CDR1 and CDR2 are LGHDT and YNNKEL (reference sequence). The CDR3 loop reads CASSQDLSGRAAGELFF. Written as DNA, the CDR3 is TGTGCCAGCAGCCAAGACCTTAGCGGGAGGGCCGCCGGGGAGCTGTTTTTT.

This chain joins TRBV4-1 and TRBJ1-3; a possible D gene is TRBD1 (6 bases). Germline CDR1 reads MGHRA; CDR2 reads YSYEKL. The V end was cut by 0 bases, the J end by 2 bases, with 11 bases between. This CDR3 is 16 amino acids long. The CDR3 DNA follows: TGCGCCAGCAGCCAAGACAGGGGAATGCCTGGAAACACCATATATTTT. Residues: CASSQDRGMPGNTIYF.

The rearrangement uses TRBV13 and TRBJ2-7, with 7 nucleotides matching TRBD1. The CDR3 length is 14 residues. Trimming removed 5 bases from V and 2 bases from J; junction bases left unmatched: 6. In germline, CDR1 is PRHDT, CDR2 FYEKMQ (reference sequence). The CDR3 loop reads CASSRKTGPYEQYF. The CDR3 DNA sequence: TGTGCCAGCAGCCGAAAGACAGGGCCCTACGAGCAGTACTTC.

Concerning this clone: Other nucleotide sequences in the sample specify the same CDR3. The DNA for the CDR3 is TGTGCCAGCATTCAGGGAACGAACACCGGGGAGCTGTTTTTT. This encodes CASIQGTNTGELFF. The J gene is TRBJ2-2, the V gene TRBV6-5; TRBD1 might be the D (5 bases). Germline values: CDR1 MNHEY, CDR2 SVGAGI. The CDR3 contains 14 residues. The ends were cut back, 7 bases at V and 0 bases at J, with 9 bases in the middle.

The chain uses TRBV28 and TRBJ1-6; TRBD1 agrees at 8 bases. The CDR3 sequence is 18 residues long. CDR1 MDHEN and CDR2 SYDVKM come from the germline V gene. Trimming took 6 bases from V and 8 from J; bases not matched to a gene: 18. The chain's CDR3 is CASSPAGTGAVGDSPLHF. CDR3 sequence (DNA): TGTGCCAGCAGCCCAGCCGGGACAGGCGCTGTAGGCGATTCACCCCTCCACTTT.

This clone was observed a handful of times. The chain is built from TRBV19 and TRBJ1-1; no clear D gene. The ends were cut back, 3 bases at V and 14 bases at J, with 19 bases in the middle. Germline CDR1 reads LNHDA; CDR2 reads SQIVND (reference sequence). The CDR3 sequence is 13 residues long. Here the CDR3 DNA reads TGTGCCAGTAGTATGGGCAACCCCTTTGATTCCTTCTTT. This translates into CASSMGNPFDSFF.

This clone appeared a single time. The chain recombines TRBV12-3 or TRBV12-4 with TRBJ1-2, with TRBD1 matching over 8 bases. The junction had 5 bases not matched to a gene; V was cut back by 7 bases and J by 4 bases. The CDR3 length is 13 residues. DNA of the CDR3: TGTGCCAGCAAGGGGCAGGGGGCCTATGGCTACACCTTC. It specifies CASKGQGAYGYTF.

The chain employs TRBV29-1 and TRBJ2-2; TRBD2 aligns across 10 bases. Trimming removed 6 bases from V and 5 bases from J; junction bases left unmatched: 12. The length of the CDR3 is 16 residues. Germline CDR1 reads SQVTM; CDR2 reads ANQGSEA. CDR3 DNA: TGCAGCGTAAAGGGGCTAGCGGGAGCGTGGACCGGGGAGCTGTTTTTT. Protein sequence: CSVKGLAGAWTGELFF.

This rearrangement joins TRBV4-1 to TRBJ1-6; TRBD1 is a possible D gene (5 bases). Germline V gives CDR1 MGHRA, CDR2 YSYEKL. This CDR3 spans 13 amino acids. Trimming removed 4 bases at V and 12 bases at J, with 13 bases between. The CDR3 sequence is CASSPPRGRPLHF. The DNA of the CDR3 is TGCGCCAGCAGCCCACCTCGGGGGAGACCCCTCCACTTT.

The chain couples TRBV28 to TRBJ1-4, with 7 bases identical to TRBD1. The CDR3 loop spans 14 amino acids. The ends lost 6 bases at V and 8 bases at J; junction bases unmatched: 9. From germline, CDR1 is MDHEN and CDR2 SYDVKM. The CDR3 bases are TGTGCCAGCAGCACGGGACAGCTAATCGAAAAACTGTTTTTT. Its protein is CASSTGQLIEKLFF.

The chain has TRBV6-5 and TRBJ1-6; D might be TRBD1 (5 bases). Germline CDR1 reads MNHEY; CDR2 reads SVGAGI. The germline V and J ends were trimmed by 11 bases and 5 bases, with 13 bases remaining between them. The CDR3 length is 13 residues. Here the CDR3 reads CAGAPDDNSPLHF. The CDR3 region has the DNA TGTGCCGGGGCACCGGATGATAATTCACCCCTCCACTTT.

The V gene is TRBV6-5, the J gene TRBJ1-4, with 10 positions matching TRBD1. Losses at the gene ends were 10 bases for V and 6 bases for J; bases not matched to a gene: 8. The CDR3 length is 14 residues. Germline CDR1 and CDR2: MNHEY and SVGAGI. CDR3 coding DNA: TGTGCCACCCGGGACAGGGGTGGTGATGAAAAACTGTTTTTT. Translated, it gives CATRDRGGDEKLFF.

Only one count was recorded for this clone. The V call is TRBV7-2, the J call TRBJ1-2; no clear D. V was cut by 3 bases and J by 3 bases, with 14 bases left in between. The CDR3 spans 15 residues. Looked up from germline, CDR1 is SGHTA and CDR2 is FQGNSA. CDR3 protein: CASSFPQIPDYGYTF. CDR3 DNA: TGTGCCAGCAGCTTCCCCCAGATTCCCGACTATGGCTACACCTTC.

This chain links TRBV5-4 with TRBJ1-3, with D maybe TRBD1 (5 bases). This CDR3 region has 15 residues. Between the trimmed V and J ends, which lost 0 bases and 4 bases, there was a span of 11 bases. Germline V gene sequence: CDR1 SGHNT, CDR2 YYREEE (reference sequence). CDR3 residues: CASSLGAGSGNTIYF. The CDR3 coding sequence is TGTGCCAGCAGCTTGGGGGCAGGGTCCGGAAACACCATATATTTT.

The chain combines TRBV7-9 with TRBJ1-1, with D uncertain. Per the germline V gene, CDR1 is SEHNR and CDR2 is FQNEAQ (reference sequence). This CDR3 is built from 15 residues. Trimming removed 5 bases at V and 0 bases at J, with 13 bases between. The CDR3 loop reads CASSPRGEVNTEAFF. In DNA form, the CDR3 reads TGTGCCAGCAGCCCCCGCGGAGAAGTGAACACTGAAGCTTTCTTT.

A single count supports this clone. This chain connects TRBV24-1 to TRBJ2-3; the D gene is possibly TRBD2 (5 bases). V gave up 0 bases and J gave up 2 bases, with 14 bases separating them. From germline, CDR1 is KGHDR and CDR2 SFDVKD. The CDR3 contains 17 residues. CDR3 amino acids: CATSDLPARRPTDTQYF. The CDR3 DNA reads as TGTGCCACCAGTGATTTGCCTGCCAGGAGGCCCACAGATACGCAGTATTTT.